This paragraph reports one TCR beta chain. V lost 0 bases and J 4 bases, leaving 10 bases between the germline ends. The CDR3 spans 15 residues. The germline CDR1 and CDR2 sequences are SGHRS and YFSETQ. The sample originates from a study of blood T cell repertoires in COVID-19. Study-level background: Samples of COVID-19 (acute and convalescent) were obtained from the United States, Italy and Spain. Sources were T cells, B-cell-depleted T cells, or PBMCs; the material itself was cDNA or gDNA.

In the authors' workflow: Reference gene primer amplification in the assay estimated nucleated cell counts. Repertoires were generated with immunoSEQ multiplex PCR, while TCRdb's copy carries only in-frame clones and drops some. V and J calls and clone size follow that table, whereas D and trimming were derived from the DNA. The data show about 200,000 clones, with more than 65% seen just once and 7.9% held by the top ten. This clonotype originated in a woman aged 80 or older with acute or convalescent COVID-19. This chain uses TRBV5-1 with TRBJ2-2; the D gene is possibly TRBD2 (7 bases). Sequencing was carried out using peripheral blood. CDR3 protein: CASSLEGGLTGELFF. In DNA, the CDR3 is TGCGCCAGCAGCTTGGAGGGGGGGCTCACCGGGGAGCTGTTTTTT.